A selection of T cell receptor beta chains follows, all from one sample in a study of OX40 agonist ivuxolimab in advanced cancers. Sequencing was performed with immunoSEQ multiplex PCR; in TCRdb, only in-frame clones are kept and a portion is missing. The sample lists 65,000 to 70,000 clones, more than 75% occurring once. The sample was CD4+ or CD8+ T cells sorted from blood, taken in a trial of the OX40 agonist ivuxolimab. The receptors shown here come from an adult with an advanced solid tumor such as melanoma, head and neck, liver or kidney cancer. CDR3s include the opening cysteine and the closing phenylalanine or tryptophan. A D gene is named only where the DNA matches it firmly. The listing skips clone size in some rows; elsewhere it reads once, few, many or a size class.

-	13	TRBV7-9	-	TRBJ2-5	CASSLENQETQYF	TGTGCCAGCAGCTTAGAAAATCAAGAGACCCAGTACTTC
-	15	TRBV27	-	TRBJ1-3	CASSLRGDSGNTIYF	TGTGCCAGCAGTTTAAGGGGAGACTCTGGAAACACCATATATTTT
-	14	TRBV5-1	TRBD1	TRBJ2-6	CASSLGGQGSVLTF	TGCGCCAGCAGCTTAGGGGGACAGGGGAGCGTCCTGACTTTC
-	14	TRBV7-7	TRBD2	TRBJ2-1	CASSLLGGANEQFF	TGTGCTAGCAGCCTCCTCGGGGGGGCGAATGAGCAGTTCTTC
few	15	TRBV6-5	-	TRBJ1-1	CASSYRGQGGTEAFF	TGTGCCAGCAGTTACCGAGGGCAGGGAGGAACTGAAGCTTTCTTT
-	16	TRBV21-1	-	TRBJ2-7	CASRSALLHVLDEQYF	TGTGCCAGCAGATCAGCATTGCTACACGTGTTAGACGAGCAGTACTTC
-	12	TRBV5-1	-	TRBJ1-2	CASSLQNYGYTF	TGCGCCAGCAGCTTGCAGAACTATGGCTACACCTTC
-	13	TRBV19	TRBD1	TRBJ1-2	CATSDRPSYGYTF	TGTGCCACCTCGGACAGGCCCAGCTATGGCTACACCTTC
-	19	TRBV5-1	-	TRBJ2-3	CASSLARTNIRQYTDTQYF	TGCGCCAGCAGCTTGGCCCGAACAAATATACGACAATACACAGATACGCAGTATTTT
-	19	TRBV6-1	TRBD1	TRBJ1-4	CASSEWDRGFIGGNEKLFF	TGTGCCAGCAGTGAATGGGACAGAGGGTTTATCGGTGGTAATGAAAAACTGTTTTTT
once	12	TRBV2	-	TRBJ1-2	CASSGEGYGYTF	TGTGCCAGCAGTGGAGAGGGTTATGGCTACACCTTC
-	13	TRBV19	-	TRBJ1-2	CASSPDSNYGYTF	TGTGCCAGTAGTCCGGACTCTAACTATGGCTACACCTTC
-	16	TRBV27	TRBD1	TRBJ1-4	CASSSGTVSTNEKLFF	TGTGCCAGCAGTTCCGGGACAGTGTCGACTAATGAAAAACTGTTTTTT
-	15	TRBV6-6	-	TRBJ2-7	CASSYSIARSYEQYF	TGTGCCAGCAGTTACTCGATCGCCCGCTCCTACGAGCAGTACTTC
-	13	TRBV5-4	TRBD1	TRBJ2-2	CASSRTGAGELFF	TGTGCCAGCAGCCGGACAGGGGCCGGGGAGCTGTTTTTT
-	17	TRBV6-1	-	TRBJ1-2	CASSEGSTGLRGYGYTF	TGTGCCAGCAGTGAGGGCTCTACAGGGTTAAGGGGCTATGGCTACACCTTC
-	13	TRBV6-6	-	TRBJ2-7	CASTRGHSYEQYF	TGTGCCAGCACCCGAGGACACTCCTACGAGCAGTACTTC
-	16	TRBV15	-	TRBJ1-5	CATSRVGKGPDQPQHF	TGTGCCACCAGCAGAGTAGGAAAGGGTCCTGATCAGCCCCAGCATTTT
-	17	TRBV18	TRBD1	TRBJ1-2	CASSQETGGPANYGYTF	TGTGCCAGCTCCCAAGAGACAGGGGGGCCCGCTAACTATGGCTACACCTTC
-	15	TRBV15	-	TRBJ2-1	CATSRDLGSSDEQFF	TGTGCCACCAGCAGAGATCTGGGCTCAAGTGATGAGCAGTTCTTC
once	16	TRBV7-9	TRBD1	TRBJ2-7	CASSLGPGQGTYEQYF	TGTGCCAGCAGCTTAGGTCCGGGACAGGGGACCTACGAGCAGTACTTC
-	13	TRBV29-1	-	TRBJ2-7	CSVEGAGLDEQYF	TGCAGCGTTGAGGGAGCAGGGCTGGACGAGCAGTACTTC
-	14	TRBV6-5	TRBD1	TRBJ2-3	CASSPGQISPTQYF	TGTGCCAGCAGCCCGGGACAGATCTCACCTACGCAGTATTTT
-	15	TRBV14	TRBD1	TRBJ1-2	CASSATGTAGYGYTF	TGTGCCAGCAGCGCAACCGGGACAGCTGGCTATGGCTACACCTTC
-	16	TRBV7-2	-	TRBJ2-5	CASSPGTGARMETQYF	TGTGCCAGCAGCCCGGGGACGGGGGCCAGGATGGAGACCCAGTACTTC
-	15	TRBV15	TRBD1	TRBJ1-2	CATSNTGTGVYGYTF	TGTGCCACCAGCAATACCGGGACAGGGGTCTATGGCTACACCTTC
-	14	TRBV6-5	TRBD1	TRBJ1-2	CATRRDSTNYGYTF	TGTGCCACCAGGCGGGACAGTACTAACTATGGCTACACCTTC
few	15	TRBV6-1	TRBD1	TRBJ2-7	CASTISGDSSYEQYF	TGTGCCAGCACCATCTCCGGGGACAGCTCCTACGAGCAGTACTTC
-	15	TRBV5-4	-	TRBJ1-1	CASSRPSAMNTEAFF	TGTGCCAGCTCCAGACCGTCAGCCATGAACACTGAAGCTTTCTTT
-	15	TRBV30	-	TRBJ2-6	CAWLKQRSGANVLTF	TGTGCCTGGTTAAAACAGCGCTCTGGGGCCAACGTCCTGACTTTC
-	18	TRBV4-2	-	TRBJ1-2	CASSQPGPQGRYVYGYTF	TGTGCCAGCAGCCAGCCGGGACCTCAAGGACGATATGTCTATGGCTACACCTTC
-	15	TRBV2	-	TRBJ1-5	CASSESRLLNQPQHF	TGTGCCAGCAGTGAGTCCAGACTCCTCAATCAGCCCCAGCATTTT
-	12	TRBV29-1	-	TRBJ1-2	CSVFGPDYGYTF	TGCAGCGTTTTTGGACCGGACTATGGCTACACCTTC
once	14	TRBV10-3	TRBD1	TRBJ2-2	CAIKNGQGTGELFF	TGTGCCATCAAGAACGGACAGGGAACCGGGGAGCTGTTTTTT
-	16	TRBV5-1	-	TRBJ2-3	CASSSTAFTSTDTQYF	TGCGCCAGCAGCTCAACAGCCTTTACTAGCACAGATACGCAGTATTTT
-	15	TRBV19	TRBD2	TRBJ2-3	CASSMGGGASDTQYF	TGTGCCAGTAGTATGGGCGGGGGGGCCTCAGATACGCAGTATTTT
-	14	TRBV11-2	-	TRBJ2-2	CASSNPGNTGELFF	TGTGCCAGCAGTAATCCGGGAAACACCGGGGAGCTGTTTTTT
-	15	TRBV6-5	-	TRBJ2-7	CASSYSGRFGYEQYF	TGTGCCAGCAGTTACTCCGGCAGGTTTGGGTACGAGCAGTACTTC
-	12	TRBV25-1	TRBD2	TRBJ2-5	CAAVCPGGDQYF	TGTGCCGCGGTGTGTCCGGGGGGGGACCAGTACTTC
few	13	TRBV6-5	-	TRBJ1-2	CASSYTGDYGYTF	TGTGCCAGCAGTTACACGGGGGACTATGGCTACACCTTC
-	16	TRBV6-5	-	TRBJ1-2	CASSYQGPGFDYGYTF	TGTGCCAGCAGTTACCAAGGCCCGGGATTCGACTATGGCTACACCTTC